The source of this T cell receptor (beta chain) is a study of identical twins. Trimming shortened V by 0 bases and J by 5 bases, and 9 bases separated the two germline ends. CDR3 length: 15 residues. Germline V gene data show CDR1 as SGHRS and CDR2 as YFSETQ. TCRdb re-derived calls from the 5' RACE reads in MiXCR, one entry per CDR3 protein. The sample has roughly 470,000 distinct CDR3 sequences, 14% seen once. Healthy Caucasians provided all donations. These data also featured in a second study, about yellow fever vaccine responses in identical twins.

This TCR came from a young woman in good health. V usage is TRBV5-1 and J usage is TRBJ1-6; D remains unclear. Input material: CD4+ T cells sorted from blood. CDR3 DNA sequence: TGCGCCAGCAGCTTGGGGACGCCTAATAATTCACCCCTCCACTTT. Protein sequence: CASSLGTPNNSPLHF.